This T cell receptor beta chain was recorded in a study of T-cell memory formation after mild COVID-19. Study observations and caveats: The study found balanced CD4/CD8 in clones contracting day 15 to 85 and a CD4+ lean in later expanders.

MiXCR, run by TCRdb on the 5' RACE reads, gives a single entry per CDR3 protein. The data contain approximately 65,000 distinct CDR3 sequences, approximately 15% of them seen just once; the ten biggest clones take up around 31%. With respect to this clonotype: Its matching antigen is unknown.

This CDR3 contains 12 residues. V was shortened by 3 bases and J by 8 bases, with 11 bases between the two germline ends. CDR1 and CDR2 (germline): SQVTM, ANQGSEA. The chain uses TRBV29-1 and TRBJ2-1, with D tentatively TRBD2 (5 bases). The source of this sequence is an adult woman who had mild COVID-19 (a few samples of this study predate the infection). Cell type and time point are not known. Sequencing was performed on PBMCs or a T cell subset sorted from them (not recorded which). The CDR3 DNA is TGCAGCGTTGATTACGGGATCCATGAGCAGTTCTTC. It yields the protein CSVDYGIHEQFF.